This is a list of T cell receptor beta chains from one sample in a study of CD8 T cells in Susac syndrome. TCRdb itself ran the immunoSEQ multiplex PCR reads through MiXCR, one entry per CDR3 protein. The sample has some 150,000 distinct CDR3 sequences; 94% are singletons. What was sequenced was CD8+ T cells from PBMCs. These receptors all come from a human donor with multiple sclerosis. CDR3s include the opening cysteine and the closing phenylalanine or tryptophan. The order of the fields is clone size, J gene, D gene, V gene, CDR3 protein, CDR3 DNA. The D gene is left open where the match is weak. Expanded clones are given a class, and other clones once, few, many or no size at all.

size: .; J: TRBJ2-7; D: .; V: TRBV7-9; CDR3: CASSSRPGSYEQYF; DNA: TGTGCCAGCAGCAGTCGACCTGGCTCCTACGAGCAGTACTTC
size: .; J: TRBJ1-1; D: .; V: TRBV12-5; CDR3: CASAATEAFF; DNA: TGTGCTAGTGCCGCGACTGAAGCTTTCTTT
size: .; J: TRBJ2-7; D: .; V: TRBV7-9; CDR3: CASSSPRSGDFSYEQYF; DNA: TGTGCCAGCAGCTCCCCCCGGAGTGGAGACTTTTCCTACGAGCAGTACTTC
size: few; J: TRBJ1-1; D: .; V: TRBV6-2/TRBV6-3; CDR3: CASSYSGGTEAFF; DNA: TGTGCCAGCAGTTACTCGGGGGGAACTGAAGCTTTCTTT
size: .; J: TRBJ1-1; D: .; V: TRBV7-9; CDR3: CASSDEKEAFF; DNA: TGTGCCAGCAGCGATGAAAAGGAAGCTTTCTTT
size: once; J: TRBJ2-7; D: TRBD1; V: TRBV20-1; CDR3: CSARRQGTYEQYF; DNA: TGCAGTGCTAGAAGACAGGGTACCTACGAGCAGTACTTC
size: .; J: TRBJ1-2; D: .; V: TRBV2; CDR3: CASIPGANYGYTF; DNA: TGTGCCAGCATCCCGGGAGCTAACTATGGCTACACCTTC
size: .; J: TRBJ2-1; D: .; V: TRBV6-1; CDR3: CASRASHNEQFF; DNA: TGTGCCAGCAGAGCGTCCCACAATGAGCAGTTCTTC
size: .; J: TRBJ2-1; D: TRBD1; V: TRBV11-2; CDR3: CASRGQGLDNEQFF; DNA: TGTGCCAGCAGGGGACAGGGGCTTGACAATGAGCAGTTCTTC
size: once; J: TRBJ1-3; D: .; V: TRBV9; CDR3: CASSSGTGGSGNTIYF; DNA: TGTGCCAGCAGCTCAGGAACCGGGGGCTCTGGAAACACCATATATTTT
size: .; J: TRBJ2-7; D: TRBD2; V: TRBV18; CDR3: CASSPSGEAYEQYF; DNA: TGTGCCAGCTCACCGAGCGGGGAAGCCTACGAGCAGTACTTC
size: .; J: TRBJ2-5; D: TRBD1; V: TRBV25-1; CDR3: CASSSITGADQETQYF; DNA: TGTGCCAGCAGTTCGATCACAGGGGCGGACCAAGAGACCCAGTACTTC
size: once; J: TRBJ2-1; D: .; V: TRBV21-1; CDR3: CASSKRRLAGLGNEQFF; DNA: TGTGCCAGCAGCAAACGCCGACTAGCGGGGCTAGGCAATGAGCAGTTCTTC
size: .; J: TRBJ2-1; D: .; V: TRBV15; CDR3: CATSARWSPTNEQFF; DNA: TGTGCCACCAGCGCTCGATGGTCACCGACCAATGAGCAGTTCTTC
size: .; J: TRBJ2-3; D: TRBD2; V: TRBV27; CDR3: CASSRLAGGPDTQYF; DNA: TGTGCCAGCAGTCGGCTAGCGGGGGGGCCGGATACGCAGTATTTT
size: .; J: TRBJ2-3; D: TRBD2; V: TRBV9; CDR3: CASSAPLAGGPPRDTQYF; DNA: TGTGCCAGCAGCGCCCCACTAGCGGGGGGGCCCCCTCGCGATACGCAGTATTTT
size: .; J: TRBJ2-4; D: .; V: TRBV9; CDR3: CASSGPKNIQYF; DNA: TGTGCCAGCAGTGGACCCAAAAACATTCAGTACTTC
size: .; J: TRBJ1-2; D: TRBD1; V: TRBV6-2/TRBV6-3; CDR3: CASRDSRGLLSYGYTF; DNA: TGTGCCAGCAGGGACAGCAGGGGGCTGTTAAGCTATGGCTACACCTTC
size: .; J: TRBJ1-6; D: TRBD1; V: TRBV30; CDR3: CAGGQGNSPLHF; DNA: TGTGCCGGGGGACAGGGCAATTCACCCCTCCACTTT
size: .; J: TRBJ2-3; D: TRBD2; V: TRBV20-1; CDR3: CSARGPSGGGAPDTQYF; DNA: TGCAGTGCTAGAGGCCCCTCGGGCGGGGGGGCCCCAGATACGCAGTATTTT
size: .; J: TRBJ1-2; D: TRBD1; V: TRBV27; CDR3: CASSDDPRAGQDDYTF; DNA: TGTGCCAGCAGTGATGACCCCCGAGCGGGACAGGACGACTACACCTTC
size: .; J: TRBJ2-3; D: .; V: TRBV20-1; CDR3: CSGRETDTQYF; DNA: TGCAGTGGTAGGGAAACAGATACGCAGTATTTT
size: .; J: TRBJ2-5; D: .; V: TRBV20-1; CDR3: CSARDKTMQETQYF; DNA: TGCAGTGCTAGAGATAAGACCATGCAAGAGACCCAGTACTTC
size: .; J: TRBJ2-4; D: .; V: TRBV13; CDR3: CASSGGAKNIQYF; DNA: TGTGCCAGCAGTGGCGGAGCCAAAAACATTCAGTACTTC
size: .; J: TRBJ2-7; D: .; V: TRBV5-1; CDR3: CASSARGQGEQYF; DNA: TGCGCCAGCTCCGCCAGGGGCCAGGGCGAGCAGTACTTC
size: .; J: TRBJ2-7; D: .; V: TRBV27; CDR3: CASSLNPRGYEQYF; DNA: TGTGCCAGCAGTTTAAATCCCCGCGGTTACGAGCAGTACTTC
size: .; J: TRBJ1-1; D: .; V: TRBV2; CDR3: CATPRGRNTEAFF; DNA: TGTGCCACCCCCCGGGGGAGAAACACTGAAGCTTTCTTT
size: .; J: TRBJ1-1; D: .; V: TRBV30; CDR3: CAWSVGVGEAFF; DNA: TGTGCCTGGAGTGTAGGTGTCGGTGAAGCTTTCTTT
size: .; J: TRBJ1-2; D: .; V: TRBV7-9; CDR3: CASSPRTEGYYGYTF; DNA: TGTGCCAGCAGCCCCCGGACAGAGGGTTACTATGGCTACACCTTC
size: .; J: TRBJ1-2; D: .; V: TRBV12-3/TRBV12-4; CDR3: CATGPLGVDYGYTF; DNA: TGTGCCACCGGCCCACTAGGGGTGGACTATGGCTACACCTTC
size: .; J: TRBJ1-1; D: TRBD1; V: TRBV13; CDR3: CASSHGQGFSEAFF; DNA: TGTGCCAGCAGCCACGGACAGGGTTTTTCTGAAGCTTTCTTT
size: .; J: TRBJ2-7; D: .; V: TRBV29-1; CDR3: CSVKGPGASSYEQYF; DNA: TGCAGCGTCAAAGGGCCTGGAGCGAGCTCCTACGAGCAGTACTTC
size: .; J: TRBJ1-6; D: .; V: TRBV24-1; CDR3: CATSDLDRGLRDSPLHF; DNA: TGTGCCACCAGTGATTTGGATCGGGGCCTCCGGGATTCACCCCTCCACTTT
size: .; J: TRBJ2-7; D: TRBD1; V: TRBV13; CDR3: CASSLGRPGGVYEQYF; DNA: TGTGCCAGCAGCTTGGGCCGACCAGGGGGCGTCTACGAGCAGTACTTC
size: .; J: TRBJ2-7; D: TRBD1; V: TRBV7-3; CDR3: CASSSVQGYEQYF; DNA: TGTGCCAGCAGCTCAGTACAGGGGTACGAGCAGTACTTC
size: .; J: TRBJ2-7; D: .; V: TRBV27; CDR3: CASSFRRTGEQYF; DNA: TGTGCCAGCAGTTTCAGACGAACGGGAGAGCAGTACTTC
size: .; J: TRBJ2-7; D: TRBD2; V: TRBV7-9; CDR3: CASSRSGEGYEQYF; DNA: TGTGCCAGCAGCCGTAGCGGGGAGGGCTACGAGCAGTACTTC
size: .; J: TRBJ2-7; D: TRBD1; V: TRBV11-2; CDR3: CASSLTTGPAYEQYF; DNA: TGTGCCAGCAGCCTAACGACAGGGCCGGCCTACGAGCAGTACTTC
size: .; J: TRBJ2-7; D: TRBD1; V: TRBV20-1; CDR3: CSARWDRDYEQYF; DNA: TGCAGTGCTAGATGGGACAGGGACTACGAGCAGTACTTC
size: .; J: TRBJ2-5; D: .; V: TRBV7-2; CDR3: CASSLYGGAVETQYF; DNA: TGTGCCAGCAGCTTATACGGCGGGGCCGTAGAGACCCAGTACTTC
size: .; J: TRBJ2-3; D: TRBD2; V: TRBV5-1; CDR3: CASSLELAGEDTQYF; DNA: TGCGCCAGCAGCTTGGAACTAGCGGGGGAGGATACGCAGTATTTT
size: .; J: TRBJ2-7; D: .; V: TRBV21-1; CDR3: CASVPPRGRLSYEQYF; DNA: TGTGCCAGCGTCCCCCCTAGGGGGCGACTCTCCTACGAGCAGTACTTC
size: once; J: TRBJ2-1; D: .; V: TRBV9; CDR3: CASSGTGGAHYNEQFF; DNA: TGTGCCAGCAGCGGAACTGGGGGGGCTCACTACAATGAGCAGTTCTTC
size: .; J: TRBJ2-1; D: .; V: TRBV4-2; CDR3: CASSQSQGNEQFF; DNA: TGTGCCAGCAGCCAATCTCAGGGGAATGAGCAGTTCTTC
size: .; J: TRBJ1-5; D: TRBD1; V: TRBV7-9; CDR3: CASSLEGGNHPQHF; DNA: TGTGCCAGCAGCTTAGAAGGGGGCAATCACCCCCAGCATTTT
size: .; J: TRBJ1-6; D: .; V: TRBV15; CDR3: CATSSAGGLNSPLHF; DNA: TGTGCCACCAGCAGTGCGGGAGGTCTGAATTCACCCCTCCACTTT
size: .; J: TRBJ1-6; D: .; V: TRBV7-9; CDR3: CASSRGDRNSPLHF; DNA: TGTGCCAGCAGCCGGGGGGACCGGAATTCACCCCTCCACTTT
size: .; J: TRBJ1-1; D: .; V: TRBV7-9; CDR3: CAISETNTEAFF; DNA: TGTGCCATCAGTGAGACGAACACTGAAGCTTTCTTT
size: .; J: TRBJ2-7; D: .; V: TRBV30; CDR3: CAWRLVDSTFHEQYF; DNA: TGTGCCTGGAGGTTAGTGGACAGTACTTTCCACGAGCAGTACTTC